A single sample gave rise to the 3 T cell receptor beta chains below, sequenced in a study of response to subunit inactivated influenza vaccine. TCRdb independently ran MiXCR on the RT-PCR reads; one entry per CDR3 protein. The sample records over 750,000 distinct CDR3 sequences, approximately 22% being singletons. Sequencing used PBMCs from blood, obtained 4 to 6 days after vaccination. These TCRs come from a man over 45 who received an inactivated influenza vaccine.

There are a few counts of this clonotype. Compared with germline, one end of the junction differs, possibly owing to a read error. The chain uses TRBV12-3 or TRBV12-4 and TRBJ1-4; D may be TRBD1 (5 bases). The CDR3 contains 16 residues. The CDR3 loop is CASSLVPGRGSEKLFF. As DNA, the CDR3 is TGTGCCAGCAGCTTAGTCCCGGGACGGGGAAGTGAAAAACTGTTTTTT.

The rearrangement uses TRBV7-2 and TRBJ2-2; 8 bases match TRBD1. From germline, CDR1 is SGHTA and CDR2 FQGNSA. Trimming took 2 bases from V and 6 from J; bases not matched to a gene: 8. This CDR3 has 16 amino acids. CDR3 DNA: TGTGCCAGCAGCTTACCGCAGGGGGCTCGGTCCGGGGAGCTGTTTTTT. It yields the protein CASSLPQGARSGELFF.

The chain combines TRBV24-1 with TRBJ2-1; the match to TRBD1 covers 7 bases. CDR3 length: 14 residues. Germline V CDR1 and CDR2: KGHDR, SFDVKD. The ends lost 9 bases at V and 0 bases at J; junction bases unmatched: 4. DNA of the CDR3: TGTGCCACCCAAAGGGACAGCTCCTACAATGAGCAGTTCTTC. Translation gives CATQRDSSYNEQFF.